This T cell receptor beta chain was retrieved from a study of blood T cell repertoires in COVID-19. Study background: There were acute and convalescent COVID-19 samples, and they came from the United States, Italy and Spain.

In the original processing: From reference gene primer amplification, estimates of nucleated cell counts were derived. Here immunoSEQ multiplex PCR was the method, and the copy in TCRdb shows in-frame clones only, minus some. Clonal size and the V and J genes are those of that table, whereas D and trimming came from the DNA. The sample records 150,000 to 200,000 clones, about 90% being singletons. The CDR3 spans 21 residues. The trim removed 7 bases at V and 0 bases at J, leaving 26 bases unmatched. The rearrangement uses TRBV23-1 and TRBJ1-1; 7 positions match TRBD1. TRBV23-1 has ORF status, its function being uncertain. The source is a man in his 60s with acute or convalescent COVID-19. The sample was peripheral blood. The chain's CDR3 is CASTHPPPGQLTPEMNTEAFF. CDR3 nucleotides: TGCGCCAGCACCCACCCCCCCCCGGGACAGCTAACACCTGAGATGAACACTGAAGCTTTCTTT.